This T cell receptor (beta chain) was sequenced during a study of vaccination and CD4 T cells after COVID-19. Across the whole study: Convalescent study patients returned SARS-CoV-2 positive nasal swab PCR results, with under ten mild cases and one severe. Treatment of control cultures consisted of a CEFX pool, an HIV-1 Nef pool, or no peptide. Whole-study findings and limits: In convalescent patients, 304 of 307 vaccine-specific clones were spike mono-reactive.

The CDR3 contains 14 residues. The germline V gene has CDR1 MNHEY and CDR2 SMNVEV (reference sequence). The V end lost 4 bases, the J end lost 3 bases, and 10 bases lay between the germline ends. The Oncomine TCR Beta short-read assay sequenced DNA from cultured CD4+ T cells. TCRdb used MiXCR to reprocess the PCR reads, holding one entry per CDR3 protein. The data hold under 25,000 distinct CDR3 sequences, with around 40% observed a single time. Treatment of the sample: approximately 11-day PBMC culture with coronavirus spike peptide pools or control peptides (ViraFEST assay). ViraFEST used peptide pools to expand antigen-specific T cells before TCR sequencing. This clonotype was seen more than once but under ten times. The target antigen is unknown.

The specimen was CD4+ T cells from blood, cultured in vitro, collected before SARS-CoV-2 vaccination. This sequence was found in a human donor who had recovered from COVID-19. This chain connects TRBV27 to TRBJ1-3; D unclear. In DNA, the CDR3 is TGTGCCAGCAGTTCGGTGACTGTTGGAAACACCATATATTTT. Its translation is CASSSVTVGNTIYF.